The source of this T cell receptor (beta chain) is a study of T cells in Graves' hyperthyroidism and ophthalmopathy. Amplification yielded TCR beta CDR3 regions, with RNA transcripts as the source. Carried out on the TCR CDR3, a first-round RT-PCR used the HTBI primer set. TCRdb re-called the multiplex PCR reads through MiXCR, storing one row per CDR3 protein. The sample lists 300,000 to 400,000 distinct CDR3 sequences; 21% were seen once. This clonotype showed up just a few times. Trimming removed 5 bases at V and 1 base at J, with 12 bases between. CDR1 is SQVTM and CDR2 is ANQGSEA in the germline V gene. The CDR3 is 13 amino acids. Diagnoses rested on clinical symptoms, serum thyroxine and TRAb, thyroid ultrasound and orbital computed tomography.

Sequenced input: blood. The rearrangement uses TRBV29-1 and TRBJ2-7; the D call may be TRBD1 or TRBD2 (7 bases each). The origin of this receptor is a woman in her forties or fifties with Graves' hyperthyroidism. CDR3 nucleotides: TGCAGCGTTCAGGGGGGGTTGTCCTACGAGCAGTACTTC. Encoded protein: CSVQGGLSYEQYF.